The subject of this entry is one T cell receptor beta chain. The data were taken from a study of cytomegalovirus exposure and HLA in healthy donors. The method was immunoSEQ multiplex PCR; TCRdb's version includes in-frame clones alone and lacks a portion of them. Here the sample spans about 130,000 clones, more than 70% being singletons. The sample comprised PBMCs. This receptor was obtained from a man aged 25 to 45 in good health and CMV-seronegative.

The CDR3 loop reads CASSRDRDSNYGYTF. DNA for the CDR3: TGTGCCAGCAGCCGGGACAGGGACTCCAACTATGGCTACACCTTC. This sequence joins TRBV25-1 and TRBJ1-2; 9 bases align to TRBD1. Germline trimming cut 6 bases from V and 2 bases from J; bases unmatched to any gene: 7. The CDR3 sequence is 15 residues long. Germline lookup yields CDR1 MGHDK and CDR2 SYGVNS.